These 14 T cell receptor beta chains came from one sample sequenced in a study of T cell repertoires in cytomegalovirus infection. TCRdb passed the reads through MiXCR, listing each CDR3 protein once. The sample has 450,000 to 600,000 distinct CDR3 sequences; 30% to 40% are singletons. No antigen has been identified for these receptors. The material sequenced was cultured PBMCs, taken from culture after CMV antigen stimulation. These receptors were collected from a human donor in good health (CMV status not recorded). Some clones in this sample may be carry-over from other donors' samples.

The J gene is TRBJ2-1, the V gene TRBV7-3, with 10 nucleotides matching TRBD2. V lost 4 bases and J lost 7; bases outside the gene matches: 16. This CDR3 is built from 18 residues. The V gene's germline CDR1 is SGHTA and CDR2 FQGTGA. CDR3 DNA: TGTGCCAGCAGCTCCCGATCTGGGGGACTAGCGATCGGAAATGAGCAGTTCTTC. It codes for CASSSRSGGLAIGNEQFF.

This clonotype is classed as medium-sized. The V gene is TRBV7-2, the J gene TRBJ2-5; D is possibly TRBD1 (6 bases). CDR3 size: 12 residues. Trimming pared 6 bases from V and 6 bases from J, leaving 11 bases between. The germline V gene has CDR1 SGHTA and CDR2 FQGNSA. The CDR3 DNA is TGTGCCAGCAGTCAGGGGTTGAAGACCCAGTACTTC. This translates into CASSQGLKTQYF.

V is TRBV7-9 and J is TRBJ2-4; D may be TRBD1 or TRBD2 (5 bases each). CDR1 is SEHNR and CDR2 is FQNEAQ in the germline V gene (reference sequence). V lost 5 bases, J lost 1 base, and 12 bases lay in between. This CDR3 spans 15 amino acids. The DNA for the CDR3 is TGTGCCAGCAGCGCCCGAGGGGATGCCAAAAACATTCAGTACTTC. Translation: CASSARGDAKNIQYF.

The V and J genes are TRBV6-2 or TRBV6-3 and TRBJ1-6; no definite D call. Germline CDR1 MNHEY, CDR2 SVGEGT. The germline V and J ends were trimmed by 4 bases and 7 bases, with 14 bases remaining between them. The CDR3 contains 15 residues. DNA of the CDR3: TGTGCCAGCAGTTCCCGACCCGCTTGGAATTCACCCCTCCACTTT. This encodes CASSSRPAWNSPLHF.

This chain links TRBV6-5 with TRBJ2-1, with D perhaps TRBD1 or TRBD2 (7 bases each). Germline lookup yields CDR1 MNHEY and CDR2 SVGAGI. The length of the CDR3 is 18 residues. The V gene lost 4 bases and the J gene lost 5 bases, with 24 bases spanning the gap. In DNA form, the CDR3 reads TGTGCCAGCAGTTTCCAGGGGGGGCCCCGCTCTGAGGACAATGAGCAGTTCTTC. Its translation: CASSFQGGPRSEDNEQFF.

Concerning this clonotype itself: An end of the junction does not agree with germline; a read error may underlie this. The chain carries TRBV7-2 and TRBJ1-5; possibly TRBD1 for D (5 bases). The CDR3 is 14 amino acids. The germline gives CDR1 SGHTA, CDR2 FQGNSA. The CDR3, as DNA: TGTGCCAGCAGATTAGGTAGGGGCAGTCAGCCCCAGCATTTT. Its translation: CASRLGRGSQPQHF.

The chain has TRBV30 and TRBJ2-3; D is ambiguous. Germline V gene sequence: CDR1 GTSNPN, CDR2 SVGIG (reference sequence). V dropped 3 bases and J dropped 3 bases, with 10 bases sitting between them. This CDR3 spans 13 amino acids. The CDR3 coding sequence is TGTGCCTGGAGGGAAGTAGGTACAGATACGCAGTATTTT. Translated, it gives CAWREVGTDTQYF.

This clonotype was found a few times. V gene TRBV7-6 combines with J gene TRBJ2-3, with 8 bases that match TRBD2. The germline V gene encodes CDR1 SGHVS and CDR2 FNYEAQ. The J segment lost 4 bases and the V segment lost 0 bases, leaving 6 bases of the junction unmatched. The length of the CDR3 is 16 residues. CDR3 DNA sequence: TGTGCCAGCAGCTTAGCCCTGGGACTAGGGTCAGATACGCAGTATTTT. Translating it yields CASSLALGLGSDTQYF. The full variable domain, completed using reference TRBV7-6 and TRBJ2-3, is GAGVSQSPRYKVTKRGQDVALRCDPISGHVSLYWYRQALGQGPEFLTYFNYEAQQDKSGLPNDRFSAERPEGSISTLTIQRTEQRDSAMYRCASSLALGLGSDTQYFGPGTRLTVL.

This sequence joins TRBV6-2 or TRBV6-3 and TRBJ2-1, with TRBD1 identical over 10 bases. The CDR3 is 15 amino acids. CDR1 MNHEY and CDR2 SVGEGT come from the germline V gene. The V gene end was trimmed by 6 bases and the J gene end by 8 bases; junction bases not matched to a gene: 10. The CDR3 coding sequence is TGTGCCAGCAGACACCACGGACAGGGGGTCTATGAGCAGTTCTTC. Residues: CASRHHGQGVYEQFF.

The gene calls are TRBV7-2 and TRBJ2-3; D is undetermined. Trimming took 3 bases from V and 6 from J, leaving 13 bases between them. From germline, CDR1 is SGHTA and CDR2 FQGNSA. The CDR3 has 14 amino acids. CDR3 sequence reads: CASSFVVAGDTQYF. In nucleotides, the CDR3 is TGTGCCAGCAGCTTTGTAGTGGCCGGCGATACGCAGTATTTT.

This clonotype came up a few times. The CDR3: CASTPGGSGRADTQYF. CDR3 bases: TGTGCCAGCACCCCAGGTGGTAGCGGGAGGGCAGATACGCAGTATTTT. The chain has TRBV12-3 or TRBV12-4 and TRBJ2-3, with 11 bases that match TRBD2. J lost 4 bases, V lost 7 bases, and 10 bases had no gene match. This CDR3 has 16 residues.

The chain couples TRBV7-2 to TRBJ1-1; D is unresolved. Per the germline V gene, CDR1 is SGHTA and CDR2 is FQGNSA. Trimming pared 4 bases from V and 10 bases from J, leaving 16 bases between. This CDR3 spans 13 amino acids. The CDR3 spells CASSSTRASGAFF. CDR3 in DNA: TGTGCCAGCAGCTCGACCCGTGCCTCAGGAGCTTTCTTT.

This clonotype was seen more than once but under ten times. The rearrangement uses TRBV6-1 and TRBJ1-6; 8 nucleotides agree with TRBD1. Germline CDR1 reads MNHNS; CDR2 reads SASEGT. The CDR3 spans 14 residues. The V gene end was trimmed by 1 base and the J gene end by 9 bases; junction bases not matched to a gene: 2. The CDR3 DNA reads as TGTGCCAGCAGTGAAGGGACAGGGAGTTCACCCCTCCACTTT. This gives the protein CASSEGTGSSPLHF.

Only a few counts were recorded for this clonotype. The CDR3 sequence is CASSYSKSGLALTGELFF. The CDR3 bases are TGTGCCAGCAGTTACTCGAAATCAGGCCTAGCTCTCACCGGGGAGCTGTTTTTT. The chain uses TRBV6-2 or TRBV6-3 and TRBJ2-2; maybe TRBD2 (5 bases). The CDR3 extends over 18 amino acids. Germline V CDR1 and CDR2: MNHEY, SVGEGT. V lost 0 bases and J lost 4, with 18 bases in between.